These 17 T cell receptor beta chains originate from one sample sequenced in a study of metastatic and nonmetastatic thyroid tumors. TCRdb re-called the PCR reads with MiXCR. Here the sample spans tens of thousands of clones, around a third being singletons. Patients were all untreated before their thyroid surgery. Input material: tumor tissue. These receptors came from a female donor with papillary thyroid cancer or a benign thyroid nodule (not recorded which). Some clones in this sample may be carry-over from other donors' samples.

This chain links TRBV7-8 with TRBJ2-1; no clear D. With 1 base removed from V and 7 bases from J, the gap between germline ends came to 14 bases. The germline V gene encodes CDR1 SGHVS and CDR2 FQNEAQ. This CDR3 is built from 15 residues. The CDR3 DNA is TGTGCCAGCAGCTTAGTAACCGGCCTAGTAAATGAGCAGTTCTTC. Protein product: CASSLVTGLVNEQFF.

CDR3 region: CASSLLRGSYNEQFF. In DNA form, the CDR3 reads TGTGCCAGCAGTTTGCTCAGGGGGTCTTACAATGAGCAGTTCTTC. The chain uses TRBV27 and TRBJ2-1, with TRBD1 matching 7 bases. This CDR3 contains 15 residues. V dropped 3 bases and J dropped 4; count of bases not matched to a gene: 6. Germline V gives CDR1 MNHEY, CDR2 SMNVEV (reference sequence).

This clone occurred a few times. The chain joins TRBV2 to TRBJ1-2; maybe TRBD1 (6 bases). The V end was cut by 4 bases, the J end by 4 bases, with 7 bases between. The CDR3 sequence is 12 residues long. Germline CDR1 reads SNHLY; CDR2 reads FYNNEI. The CDR3 DNA reads as TGTGCCAGCAGTGTGGGGGCCTATGGCTACACCTTC. Translating it yields CASSVGAYGYTF.

This clone was recorded many times. The chain joins TRBV6-1 to TRBJ2-1; weak D call: TRBD2 (5 bases). Germline assignment: CDR1 MNHNS and CDR2 SASEGT. The CDR3 length is 14 residues. Trimming pared 5 bases from V and 8 bases from J, leaving 16 bases between. The CDR3 reads CASSHGPPRDEQFF. The CDR3, as DNA: TGTGCCAGCAGTCACGGGCCCCCGAGGGATGAGCAGTTCTTC.

This clone occurred a few times. The rearrangement joins TRBV19 to TRBJ1-4; D may be TRBD1 (6 bases). Germline CDR1 reads LNHDA; CDR2 reads SQIVND (reference sequence). This CDR3 is 14 amino acids long. Trimming left V 7 bases short and J 8 bases short, with 17 bases between. The DNA for the CDR3 is TGTGCCAGTATGGCTAAACAGGGTAGGGAAAAACTGTTTTTT. It yields the protein CASMAKQGREKLFF.

This clone has more than one count but fewer than ten. V is TRBV6-6 and J is TRBJ1-4, with a possible D match to TRBD1 (6 bases). The CDR3 spans 12 residues. The germline V gene has CDR1 MNHNY and CDR2 SVGAGI (reference sequence). With 2 bases removed from V and 10 bases from J, the gap between germline ends came to 8 bases. The CDR3 reads CASSYEDRKLFF. CDR3 sequence (DNA): TGTGCCAGCAGTTACGAGGACAGAAAACTGTTTTTT.

The chain employs TRBV20-1 and TRBJ1-6; no reliable D call. Germline V lookup: CDR1 DFQATT, CDR2 SNEGSKA (reference sequence). The CDR3 is 14 amino acids. The V end lost 0 bases, the J end lost 13 bases, and 16 bases lay between the germline ends. The CDR3: CSARDPGVESPLHF. CDR3 bases: TGCAGTGCTAGAGATCCGGGAGTAGAATCCCCCCTCCACTTT.

J is TRBJ2-7 and V is TRBV20-1; 10 bases agree with TRBD2. The V gene's germline CDR1 is DFQATT and CDR2 SNEGSKA (reference sequence). V shed 1 base and J 5 bases; nucleotides not matched to a gene: 8. The CDR3 length is 15 residues. CDR3 loop: CSARGEREGPDEQYF. CDR3 in DNA: TGCAGTGCTAGAGGGGAGCGGGAGGGCCCGGACGAGCAGTACTTC.

The V gene is TRBV2, the J gene TRBJ2-5, with a tentative D call TRBD1 (5 bases). V lost 4 bases to trimming and J lost 9 bases, with 15 bases between them. The germline V gene encodes CDR1 SNHLY and CDR2 FYNNEI. There are 13 residues in the CDR3. The CDR3 loop reads CASSVTDERPQYF. For the CDR3, the DNA is TGTGCCAGCAGTGTGACAGACGAGAGACCCCAGTACTTC. Drawing the rest from reference TRBV2 and TRBJ2-5, the complete variable domain is EPEVTQTPSHQVTQMGQEVILRCVPISNHLYFYWYRQILGQKVEFLVSFYNNEISEKSEIFDDQFSVERPDGSNFTLKIRSTKLEDSAMYFCASSVTDERPQYFGPGTRLLVL.

The chain combines TRBV5-1 with TRBJ1-2; D is perhaps TRBD1 (6 bases). CDR1 and CDR2 from the germline V gene are SGHRS and YFSETQ. The CDR3 is 14 residues long. The V end was cut by 3 bases, the J end by 6 bases, with 15 bases between. CDR3 residues: CASSSGPGEDGYTF. CDR3 coding DNA: TGCGCCAGCAGCTCAGGTCCAGGGGAGGATGGCTACACCTTC.

V gene TRBV11-2 combines with J gene TRBJ2-2; TRBD1 matches 7 bases. This CDR3 spans 15 amino acids. J was trimmed by 0 bases and V by 4 bases; bases with no gene match: 2. CDR1 SGHAT and CDR2 FQNNGV come from the germline V gene. The CDR3 DNA is TGTGCCAGCAGCTCGGGACAGACGAACACCGGGGAGCTGTTTTTT. The encoded protein is CASSSGQTNTGELFF.

This clone has only a few counts. This rearrangement joins TRBV27 to TRBJ2-7; D might be TRBD2 (6 bases). Germline-derived CDR1 and CDR2 are MNHEY and SMNVEV (reference sequence). The CDR3 has 13 amino acids. Trimming removed 8 bases from V and 0 bases from J, with 11 bases in between. Here the CDR3 reads CASRGTVSYEQYF. The CDR3 bases are TGTGCCAGCCGCGGGACTGTCTCCTACGAGCAGTACTTC.

Concerning this clone itself: One junction end does not reproduce the germline sequence, and a read error may be involved. J is TRBJ2-2 and V is TRBV10-1; 7 bases fit TRBD2. This CDR3 contains 14 residues. CDR1 is WNHNN, CDR2 SYGVQD, per germline (reference sequence). CDR3 amino acids: CASSTVLAPGELFF. The CDR3 region has the DNA TGCGCTAGCAGTACGGTACTAGCGCCCGGGGAGCTGTTTTTT.

The chain carries TRBV15 and TRBJ1-2, with 8 bases aligning to TRBD1. V shed 3 bases, J shed 5 bases, and the junction held 8 bases outside the gene matches. CDR1 and CDR2 (germline): LNHNV, YYDKDF (reference sequence). This CDR3 has 15 residues. DNA for the CDR3: TGTGCCACCAGCAGGCCAACCGGGACAGGTTATGGCTACACCTTC. Protein sequence: CATSRPTGTGYGYTF.

This clone has only a few counts. The rearrangement uses TRBV27 and TRBJ1-1, with TRBD1 matching 8 bases. This CDR3 is 15 amino acids long. Losses at the gene ends were 6 bases for V and 6 bases for J; bases not matched to a gene: 12. Germline V gene lookup returns CDR1 MNHEY and CDR2 SMNVEV (reference sequence). This CDR3 is CASRIIGQGAAEAFF. As DNA, the CDR3 is TGTGCCAGCAGAATAATAGGGCAGGGGGCGGCTGAAGCTTTCTTT.

This clone showed up just a few times. V gene TRBV24-1 combines with J gene TRBJ2-2; tentative D call: TRBD1 (6 bases). The CDR3 runs to 14 residues. CDR1 is KGHDR and CDR2 is SFDVKD in the germline V gene. The germline V and J ends were trimmed by 0 bases and 6 bases, with 7 bases remaining between them. DNA of the CDR3: TGTGCCACCAGTGATTTGAGACAGGCCGGGGAGCTGTTTTTT. This sequence encodes CATSDLRQAGELFF.

This clone came up a few times. The CDR3 loop is CASSRTEYGYTF. The DNA for the CDR3 is TGTGCCAGCAGCCGGACGGAGTATGGCTACACCTTC. V usage is TRBV3-1 and J usage is TRBJ1-2; unclear D gene. This CDR3 contains 12 residues. Germline CDR1 is LGHDT and CDR2 is YNNKEL (reference sequence). V shed 4 bases and J shed 5 bases, with 8 bases lying between them.